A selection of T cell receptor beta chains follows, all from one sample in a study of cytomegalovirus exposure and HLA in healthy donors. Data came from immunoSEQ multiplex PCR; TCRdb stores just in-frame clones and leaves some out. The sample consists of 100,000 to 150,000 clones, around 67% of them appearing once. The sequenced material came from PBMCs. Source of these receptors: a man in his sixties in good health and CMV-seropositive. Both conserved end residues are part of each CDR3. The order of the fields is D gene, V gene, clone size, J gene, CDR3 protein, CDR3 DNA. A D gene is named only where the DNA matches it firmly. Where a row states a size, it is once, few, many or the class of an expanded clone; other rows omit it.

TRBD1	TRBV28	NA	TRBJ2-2	CASSSPRDSSGELFF	TGTGCCAGCAGTTCCCCTCGGGACAGCTCCGGGGAGCTGTTTTTT
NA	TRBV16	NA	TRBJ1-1	CASSQSSVINTEAFF	TGTGCCAGCAGCCAATCCTCAGTAATAAACACTGAAGCTTTCTTT
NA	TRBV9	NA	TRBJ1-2	CASSVATEGTYGYTF	TGTGCCAGCAGCGTAGCTACGGAGGGAACATATGGCTACACCTTC
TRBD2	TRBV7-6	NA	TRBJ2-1	CASGGYNEQFF	TGTGCGAGCGGGGGGTATAATGAGCAGTTCTTC
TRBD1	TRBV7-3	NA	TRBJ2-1	CASSLNPGQNYNEQFF	TGTGCCAGCAGCTTAAACCCGGGACAGAACTACAATGAGCAGTTCTTC
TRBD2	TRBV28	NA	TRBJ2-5	CASSPGTSGGYVQYF	TGTGCCAGCAGTCCCGGGACTAGCGGGGGGTACGTCCAGTACTTC
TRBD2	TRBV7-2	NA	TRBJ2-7	CASSTWGGGAFEQYF	TGTGCCAGCAGCACTTGGGGCGGGGGGGCCTTTGAGCAGTACTTC
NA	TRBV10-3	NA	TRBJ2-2	CAISESGGKAGELFF	TGTGCCATCAGTGAGTCAGGGGGTAAGGCCGGGGAGCTGTTTTTT
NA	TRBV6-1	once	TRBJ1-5	CASSPRGDQPQHF	TGTGCCAGCAGTCCACGGGGGGATCAGCCCCAGCATTTT
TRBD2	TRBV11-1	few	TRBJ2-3	CASSPWTSGVGTQYF	TGTGCCAGCAGCCCATGGACTAGCGGGGTGGGCACGCAGTATTTT
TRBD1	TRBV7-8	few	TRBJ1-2	CASSPYRGYGYPF	TGTGCCAGCAGCCCGTACAGGGGTTATGGCTACCCCTTC
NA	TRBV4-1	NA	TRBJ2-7	CASSQEGPRDEQYF	TGCGCCAGCAGCCAAGAGGGCCCCCGCGACGAGCAGTACTTC
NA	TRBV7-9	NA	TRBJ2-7	CASSLGWQGDEQYF	TGTGCCAGCAGCTTAGGTTGGCAGGGCGACGAGCAGTACTTC
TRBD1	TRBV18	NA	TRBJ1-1	CASSPSGTDTEAFF	TGTGCCAGCTCACCATCCGGGACAGACACTGAAGCTTTCTTT
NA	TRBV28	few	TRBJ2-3	CASSWGRGQDTQYF	TGTGCCAGCAGTTGGGGCAGGGGTCAAGATACGCAGTATTTT
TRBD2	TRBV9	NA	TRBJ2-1	CASSVVGTSLNEQFF	TGTGCCAGCAGCGTAGTAGGGACTAGCCTCAATGAGCAGTTCTTC
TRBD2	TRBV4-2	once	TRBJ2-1	CAAGTSVANEQFF	TGTGCCGCGGGGACTAGCGTTGCTAATGAGCAGTTCTTC
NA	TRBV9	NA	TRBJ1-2	CASSLTRVHTSYGYTF	TGTGCCAGCAGCCTAACTCGGGTACATACCTCATATGGCTACACCTTC
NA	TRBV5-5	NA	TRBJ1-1	CASSLGRNTEAFF	TGTGCCAGCAGCTTGGGTAGAAACACTGAAGCTTTCTTT
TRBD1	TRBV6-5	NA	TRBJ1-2	CASSLQGLEGYTF	TGTGCCAGCAGTTTACAGGGGCTGGAGGGCTACACCTTC
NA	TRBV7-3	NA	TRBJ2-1	CASSLGGANNEQFF	TGTGCCAGCAGCTTAGGGGGGGCAAACAATGAGCAGTTCTTC
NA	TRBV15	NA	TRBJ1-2	CATSRDPGSYGYTF	TGTGCCACCAGCAGAGATCCGGGATCCTATGGCTACACCTTC
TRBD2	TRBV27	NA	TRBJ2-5	CASSSLTTSGGAETQYF	TGTGCCAGCAGCTCCTTAACGACTAGCGGGGGGGCAGAGACCCAGTACTTC
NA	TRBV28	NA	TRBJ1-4	CASSGGGAGFDEKLFF	TGTGCCAGCAGTGGGGGAGGGGCCGGTTTCGACGAAAAACTGTTTTTT
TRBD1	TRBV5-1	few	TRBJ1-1	CASSYGQGNTEAFF	TGCGCCAGCAGCTATGGACAGGGAAACACTGAAGCTTTCTTT
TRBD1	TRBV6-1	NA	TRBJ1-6	CASSEGTGVSPLHF	TGTGCCAGCAGTGAGGGGACAGGGGTTTCACCCCTCCACTTT
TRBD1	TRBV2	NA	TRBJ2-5	CASSLGQGAWETQYF	TGTGCCAGTTCTTTGGGGCAGGGGGCATGGGAGACCCAGTACTTC
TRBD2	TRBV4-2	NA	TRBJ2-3	CASSPEPSVSGGVTDTQYF	TGTGCCAGCAGCCCCGAGCCTTCCGTAAGCGGGGGGGTCACAGATACGCAGTATTTT
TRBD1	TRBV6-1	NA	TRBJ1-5	CASSEDRGSINQPQHF	TGTGCCAGCAGTGAGGACAGGGGCTCTATCAATCAGCCCCAGCATTTT
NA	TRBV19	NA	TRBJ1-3	CASTTVEPGNTIYF	TGTGCCAGTACTACCGTGGAGCCGGGAAACACCATATATTTT
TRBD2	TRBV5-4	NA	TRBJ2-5	CASSPGGASGGRETQYF	TGTGCCAGCAGCCCCGGGGGGGCTAGCGGGGGGAGAGAGACCCAGTACTTC
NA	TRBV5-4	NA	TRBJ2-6	CASIEFTGANVLTF	TGTGCCAGCATTGAGTTTACTGGGGCCAACGTCCTGACTTTC
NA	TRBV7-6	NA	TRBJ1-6	CASSPLRGSSYNSPLHF	TGTGCCAGCAGCCCCCTGAGGGGGAGCTCCTATAATTCACCCCTCCACTTT
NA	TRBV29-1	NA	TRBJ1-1	CSVESGGGWSEAFF	TGCAGCGTTGAATCGGGGGGCGGTTGGTCCGAAGCTTTCTTT
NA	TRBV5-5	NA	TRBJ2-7	CASSAGGAEVYEQYF	TGTGCCAGCAGCGCTGGGGGCGCGGAAGTCTACGAGCAGTACTTC
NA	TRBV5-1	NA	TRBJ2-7	CASSLADILSSYEQYF	TGCGCCAGCAGCTTGGCCGATATTTTGAGCTCCTACGAGCAGTACTTC
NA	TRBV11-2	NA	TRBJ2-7	CASGTRRSSYEQYF	TGTGCCAGCGGTACACGAAGGAGCTCCTACGAGCAGTACTTC
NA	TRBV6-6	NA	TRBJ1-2	CASSPREGYTF	TGTGCCAGCAGCCCCCGGGAAGGCTACACCTTC
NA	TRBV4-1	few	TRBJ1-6	CASSQVFRGFKNSPLHF	TGCGCCAGCAGCCAAGTATTTAGGGGATTTAAAAATTCACCCCTCCACTTT
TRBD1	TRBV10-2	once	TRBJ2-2	CASGDRFTGELFF	TGCGCCAGCGGGGACAGGTTCACCGGGGAGCTGTTTTTT
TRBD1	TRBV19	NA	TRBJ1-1	CASSPGDSSYTEAFF	TGTGCCAGTAGTCCGGGGGACAGTTCCTACACTGAAGCTTTCTTT
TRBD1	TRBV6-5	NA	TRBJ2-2	CASGQGPHTGELFF	TGTGCCAGCGGACAGGGTCCGCACACCGGGGAGCTGTTTTTT
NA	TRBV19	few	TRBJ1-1	CASNRQAGDTEAFF	TGTGCCAGTAATAGACAGGCCGGGGACACTGAAGCTTTCTTT
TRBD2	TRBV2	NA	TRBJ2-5	CASSDSSGGPQETQYF	TGTGCCAGCAGTGACTCTAGCGGGGGCCCCCAAGAGACCCAGTACTTC
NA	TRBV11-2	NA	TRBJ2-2	CASRRGHPRVTGELFF	TGTGCCAGCAGACGGGGACACCCTCGTGTAACCGGGGAGCTGTTTTTT
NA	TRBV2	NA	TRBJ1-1	CASSDSVRQRNEAFF	TGTGCCAGCAGTGATTCTGTGCGACAACGAAATGAAGCTTTCTTT
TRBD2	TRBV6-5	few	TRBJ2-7	CASSYSGLGSYEQYF	TGTGCCAGCAGTTACTCGGGACTAGGCTCCTACGAGCAGTACTTC
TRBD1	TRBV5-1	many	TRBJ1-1	CASSWGTGTTEAFF	TGCGCCAGCAGCTGGGGGACAGGGACCACTGAAGCTTTCTTT
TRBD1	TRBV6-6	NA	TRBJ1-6	CASSYSRGDSPLHF	TGTGCCAGCAGTTACAGCAGGGGGGATTCACCCCTCCACTTT